This TCR beta chain was identified during a study of response to subunit inactivated influenza vaccine. TCRdb ran MiXCR on the RT-PCR reads and lists one entry per CDR3 protein. The sample includes about 540,000 distinct CDR3 sequences, approximately 24% of them seen just once. Germline loops: CDR1 SGDLS, CDR2 YYNGEE. V was trimmed by 2 bases and J by 5 bases, leaving 10 bases between them. The CDR3 has 13 residues. The data were also submitted as part of a second study, on T cells expressing NK-cell markers. This second report adds: A 5'RACE template switching approach incorporating UMIs was used to make TCR beta cDNA.

This receptor was identified in a man aged 45-65 years who received an inactivated influenza vaccine. The sample consisted of CD4+ T cells sorted from PBMCs, taken 11 to 12 days after vaccination. The chain recombines TRBV9 with TRBJ2-5; TRBD2 might be the D (5 bases). This CDR3 is CASSVGISETQYF. CDR3 coding DNA: TGTGCCAGCAGCGTCGGGATTTCGGAGACCCAGTACTTC.